These T cell receptor beta chains were read from a single sample in a study of T cells expressing NK-cell markers. TCRdb re-called the 5' RACE reads and shows each CDR3 protein once, DNA omitted. The sample holds some 440,000 distinct CDR3 sequences. Material for sequencing was blood T cells: a sorted CD56 or NKG2C T cell subset, CD4+ or CD8+ T cells, or bulk PBMC T cells (not recorded which). These receptors were collected from a woman aged 50 to 60 in good health. The CDR3 runs from the conserved cysteine through the conserved F or W.

J gene	V gene	CDR3 protein
TRBJ1-1	TRBV12-3/TRBV12-4	CASSKAGNTEAFF
TRBJ2-7	TRBV4-2	CASSKDRYYEQYF
TRBJ1-6	TRBV5-1	CASSPGPGGSPLHF
TRBJ2-1	TRBV10-3	CAINQRLANEQFF
TRBJ1-2	TRBV2	CASRDRVTRGYTF
TRBJ2-1	TRBV3-1	CASSQDHRLAGDRQFF
TRBJ2-7	TRBV15	CATSRVSYSYEQYF
TRBJ2-3	TRBV7-6	CASSLGVADTQYF
TRBJ2-7	TRBV5-1	CASSLGIAGGSGTYEQYF
TRBJ2-3	TRBV19	CASSIRIGRARTDTQYF
TRBJ1-1	TRBV29-1	CSGGGAQNTEAFF
TRBJ2-7	TRBV5-1	CASSLGGGNPSAYEQYF
TRBJ2-7	TRBV4-1	CASSQDWRQGRVISYEQYF
TRBJ1-5	TRBV6-6	CASSHVIGGNQPQHF
TRBJ2-3	TRBV5-1	CASSLGANSDTQYF
TRBJ1-3	TRBV9	CASSVGRGLSGNTIYF
TRBJ2-2	TRBV9	CASSVTGSGGELFF